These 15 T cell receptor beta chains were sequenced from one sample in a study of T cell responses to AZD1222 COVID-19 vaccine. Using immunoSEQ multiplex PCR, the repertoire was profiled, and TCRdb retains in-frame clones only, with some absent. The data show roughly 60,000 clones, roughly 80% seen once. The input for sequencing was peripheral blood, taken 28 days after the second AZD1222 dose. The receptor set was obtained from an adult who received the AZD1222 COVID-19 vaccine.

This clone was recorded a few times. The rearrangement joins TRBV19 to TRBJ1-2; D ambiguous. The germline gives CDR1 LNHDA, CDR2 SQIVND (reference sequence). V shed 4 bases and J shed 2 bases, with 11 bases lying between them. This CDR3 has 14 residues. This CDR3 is CASSSPGENYGYTF. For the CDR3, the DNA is TGTGCCAGTAGTAGCCCTGGGGAGAACTATGGCTACACCTTC. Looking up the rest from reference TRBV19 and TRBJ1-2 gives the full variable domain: DGGITQSPKYLFRKEGQNVTLSCEQNLNHDAMYWYRQDPGQGLRLIYYSQIVNDFQKGDIAEGYSVSREKKESFPLTVTSAQKNPTAFYLCASSSPGENYGYTFGSGTRLTVV.

The CDR3 DNA is TGTGCCAGTAGTACCTACCGGGGACCCCTCCACTTT. Residues: CASSTYRGPLHF. The chain uses TRBV19 and TRBJ1-6; D remains ambiguous. V was shortened by 4 bases and J by 12 bases, with 10 bases between the two germline ends. The CDR3 consists of 12 residues. Germline CDR1 reads LNHDA; CDR2 reads SQIVND (reference sequence).

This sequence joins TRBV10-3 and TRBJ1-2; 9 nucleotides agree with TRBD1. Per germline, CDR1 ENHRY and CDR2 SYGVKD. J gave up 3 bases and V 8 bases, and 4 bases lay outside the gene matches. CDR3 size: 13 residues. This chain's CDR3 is CAIDGDRDYGYTF. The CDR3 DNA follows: TGTGCCATCGACGGGGACAGGGACTATGGCTACACCTTC.

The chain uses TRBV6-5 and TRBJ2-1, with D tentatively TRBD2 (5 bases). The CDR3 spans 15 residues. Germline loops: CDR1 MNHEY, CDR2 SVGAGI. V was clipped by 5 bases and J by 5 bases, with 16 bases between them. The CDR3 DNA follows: TGTGCCAGCAGTCTCGGGGTACCCGGAAACAATGAGCAGTTCTTC. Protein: CASSLGVPGNNEQFF.

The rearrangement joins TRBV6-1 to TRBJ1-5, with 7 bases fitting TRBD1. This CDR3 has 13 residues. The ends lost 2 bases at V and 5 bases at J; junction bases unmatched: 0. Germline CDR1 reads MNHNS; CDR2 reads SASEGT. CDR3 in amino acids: CASSEQGDQPQHF. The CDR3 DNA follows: TGTGCCAGCAGTGAACAGGGGGATCAGCCCCAGCATTTT.

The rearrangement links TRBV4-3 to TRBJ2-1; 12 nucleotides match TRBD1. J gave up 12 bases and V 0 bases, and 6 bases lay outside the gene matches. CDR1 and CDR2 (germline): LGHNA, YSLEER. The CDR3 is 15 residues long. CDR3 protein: CASSQEVGQGAGQFF. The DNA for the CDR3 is TGCGCCAGCAGCCAAGAGGTGGGACAGGGGGCAGGGCAGTTCTTC.

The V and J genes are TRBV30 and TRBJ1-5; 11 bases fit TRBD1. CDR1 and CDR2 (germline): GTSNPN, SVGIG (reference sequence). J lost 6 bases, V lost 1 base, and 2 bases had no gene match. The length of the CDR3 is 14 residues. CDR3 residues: CAWSGGTGGQPQHF. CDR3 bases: TGTGCCTGGAGTGGGGGGACAGGGGGTCAGCCCCAGCATTTT.

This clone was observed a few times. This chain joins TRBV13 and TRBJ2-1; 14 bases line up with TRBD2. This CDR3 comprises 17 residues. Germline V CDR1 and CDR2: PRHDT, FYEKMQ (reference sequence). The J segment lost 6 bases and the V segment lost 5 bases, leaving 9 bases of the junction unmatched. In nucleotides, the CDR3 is TGTGCCAGCAGCCCGCCAAGGACTAGCGGGGGGCCCAATGAGCAGTTCTTC. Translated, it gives CASSPPRTSGGPNEQFF. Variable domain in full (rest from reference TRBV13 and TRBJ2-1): AAGVIQSPRHLIKEKRETATLKCYPIPRHDTVYWYQQGPGQDPQFLISFYEKMQSDKGSIPDRFSAQQFSDYHSELNMSSLELGDSALYFCASSPPRTSGGPNEQFFGPGTRLTVL.

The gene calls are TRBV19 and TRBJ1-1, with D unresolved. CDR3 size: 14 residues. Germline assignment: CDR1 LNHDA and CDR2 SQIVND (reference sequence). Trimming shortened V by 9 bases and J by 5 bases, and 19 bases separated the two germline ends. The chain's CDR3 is CASGTGEGGTEAFF. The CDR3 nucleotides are TGTGCCAGCGGCACGGGTGAGGGCGGTACTGAAGCTTTCTTT.

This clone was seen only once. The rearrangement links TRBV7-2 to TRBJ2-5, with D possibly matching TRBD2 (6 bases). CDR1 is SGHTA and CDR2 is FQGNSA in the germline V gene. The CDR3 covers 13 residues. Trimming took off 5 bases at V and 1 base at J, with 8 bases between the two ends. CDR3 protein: CASSGGFQETQYF. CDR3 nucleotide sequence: TGTGCCAGCAGCGGGGGGTTCCAAGAGACCCAGTACTTC.

The CDR3 coding sequence is TGTGCCAGCAGTCACCGAGGAGGAGGCACAGATACGCAGTATTTT. Residues: CASSHRGGGTDTQYF. The chain employs TRBV28 and TRBJ2-3; D perhaps matches TRBD2 (5 bases). The germline V gene encodes CDR1 MDHEN and CDR2 SYDVKM. The V and J ends lost 5 bases and 1 base respectively, with 13 bases between them. The CDR3 contains 15 residues.

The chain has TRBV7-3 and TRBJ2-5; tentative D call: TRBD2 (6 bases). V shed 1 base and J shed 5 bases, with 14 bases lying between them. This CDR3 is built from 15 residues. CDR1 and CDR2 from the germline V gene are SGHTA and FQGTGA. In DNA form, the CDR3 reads TGTGCCAGCAGCTTAATGGGGGGAGGCAGGGAGACCCAGTACTTC. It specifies CASSLMGGGRETQYF.

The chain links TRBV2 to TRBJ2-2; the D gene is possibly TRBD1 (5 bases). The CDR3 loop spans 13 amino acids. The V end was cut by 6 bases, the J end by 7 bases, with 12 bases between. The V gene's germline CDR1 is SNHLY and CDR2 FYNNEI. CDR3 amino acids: CASSQQGDGELFF. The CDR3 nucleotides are TGTGCCAGCAGCCAACAAGGGGACGGGGAGCTGTTTTTT.

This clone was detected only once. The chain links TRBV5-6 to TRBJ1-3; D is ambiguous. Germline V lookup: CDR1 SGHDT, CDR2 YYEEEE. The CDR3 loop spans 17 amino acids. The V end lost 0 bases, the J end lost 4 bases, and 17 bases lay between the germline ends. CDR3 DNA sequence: TGTGCCAGCAGCTTGGCTAAGGGAGCAGCGAGGGGAAACACCATATATTTT. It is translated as CASSLAKGAARGNTIYF. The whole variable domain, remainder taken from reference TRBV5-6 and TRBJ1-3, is DAGVTQSPTHLIKTRGQQVTLRCSPKSGHDTVSWYQQALGQGPQFIFQYYEEEERQRGNFPDRFSGHQFPNYSSELNVNALLLGDSALYLCASSLAKGAARGNTIYFGEGSWLTVV.

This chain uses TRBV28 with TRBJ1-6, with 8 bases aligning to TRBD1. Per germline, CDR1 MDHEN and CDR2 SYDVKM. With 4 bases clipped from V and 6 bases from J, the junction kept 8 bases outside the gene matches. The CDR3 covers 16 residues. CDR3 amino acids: CASSSGTGGGNSPLHF. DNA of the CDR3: TGTGCCAGCAGTTCTGGGACAGGAGGGGGTAATTCACCCCTCCACTTT.